The present entry profiles one TCR beta chain with its context. The target antigen is unknown. Germline-derived CDR1 and CDR2 are KGHSH and LQKENI. The CDR3 is 17 residues long. After removal of 2 bases from V and 4 bases from J, the junction contained 7 bases not matched to a gene. The source of the sample is a study of cytomegalovirus exposure and HLA in healthy donors. Regarding the study as a whole: Despite most TCR sequences being rare, some public TCRs occurred in many donors. Most of the TCR beta V segments (in an earlier analysis) were productive either about 87% or about 30% of the time. Trimming of TCR beta V- and J-genes showed a link, identified in a later analysis, to a missense DCLRE1C variant. It was assumed in the presence/absence analyses that sequencing depth was roughly uniform across donors.

In the PCR, 60 Vbeta and 13 Jbeta primers were used. Some clones are missing from TCRdb's copy, which holds only in-frame ones; the method was immunoSEQ multiplex PCR. The sample has 120,000 to 150,000 clones, around 80% seen once. The V gene is TRBV18, the J gene TRBJ2-1; 11 nucleotides line up with TRBD2. This sequence originates from a woman aged 40 to 50 in good health and CMV-seronegative. The sample comprised PBMCs. The CDR3 nucleotides read TGTGCCAGCTCACCAATATTAGCGGGAGGGCCTTACAATGAGCAGTTCTTC. Protein product: CASSPILAGGPYNEQFF.